This T cell receptor beta chain was profiled in a study of monozygotic twins with inflammatory bowel disease. This CDR3 is built from 15 residues. The germline V gene has CDR1 SGHDN and CDR2 FVKESK. TCRdb reanalyzed the 5' RACE reads and collapses them to one entry per CDR3 protein, without DNA. This listing includes more than 300,000 distinct CDR3 sequences. This clonotype originated in a human donor with ulcerative colitis or Crohn's disease, or a healthy co-twin of an affected twin (not recorded which). Specimen: blood. The chain links TRBV14 to TRBJ2-7; TCRdb outputs TRBD1, but without DNA this stays unchecked. CDR3 in amino acids: CASSLRTGLTYEQYF.